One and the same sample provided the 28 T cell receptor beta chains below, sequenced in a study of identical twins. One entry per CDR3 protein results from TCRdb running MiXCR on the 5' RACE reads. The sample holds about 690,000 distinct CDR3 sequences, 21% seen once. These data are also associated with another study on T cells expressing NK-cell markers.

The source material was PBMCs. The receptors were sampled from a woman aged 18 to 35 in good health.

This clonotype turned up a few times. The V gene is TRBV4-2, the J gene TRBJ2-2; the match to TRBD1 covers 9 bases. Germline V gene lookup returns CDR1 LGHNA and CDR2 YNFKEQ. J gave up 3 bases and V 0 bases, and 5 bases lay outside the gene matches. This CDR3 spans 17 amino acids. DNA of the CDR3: TGTGCCAGCAGCCAAGATAAGGGGACAGGGCACACCGGGGAGCTGTTTTTT. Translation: CASSQDKGTGHTGELFF.

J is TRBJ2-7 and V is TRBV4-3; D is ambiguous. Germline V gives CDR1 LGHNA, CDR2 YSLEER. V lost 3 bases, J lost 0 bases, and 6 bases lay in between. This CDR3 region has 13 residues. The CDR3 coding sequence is TGCGCCAGCAGCCATGATCGCTCCTACGAGCAGTACTTC. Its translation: CASSHDRSYEQYF.

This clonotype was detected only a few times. For the CDR3, the DNA is TGCAGTGCTAGAGGAGGCGGGGGGGCCACAGATGAGCAGTTCTTC. Translation: CSARGGGGATDEQFF. The J gene is TRBJ2-1, the V gene TRBV20-1, with 9 bases aligning to TRBD2. The V and J ends lost 1 base and 8 bases, in that order; junction bases with no gene match: 9. The germline V gene encodes CDR1 DFQATT and CDR2 SNEGSKA (reference sequence). CDR3 length: 15 amino acids.

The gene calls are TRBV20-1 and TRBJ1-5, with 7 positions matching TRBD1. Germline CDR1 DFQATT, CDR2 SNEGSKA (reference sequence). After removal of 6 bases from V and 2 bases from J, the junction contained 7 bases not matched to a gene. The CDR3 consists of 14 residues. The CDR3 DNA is TGCAGTGCCTCAAGGGGGCTTGGCAATCAGCCCCAGCATTTT. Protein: CSASRGLGNQPQHF.

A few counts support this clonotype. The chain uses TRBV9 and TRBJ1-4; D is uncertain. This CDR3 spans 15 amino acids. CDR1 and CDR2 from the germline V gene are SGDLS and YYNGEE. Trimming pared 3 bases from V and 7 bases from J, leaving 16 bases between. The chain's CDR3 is CASSATFLGSEKLFF. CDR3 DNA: TGTGCCAGCAGCGCGACGTTCCTGGGGAGTGAAAAACTGTTTTTT.

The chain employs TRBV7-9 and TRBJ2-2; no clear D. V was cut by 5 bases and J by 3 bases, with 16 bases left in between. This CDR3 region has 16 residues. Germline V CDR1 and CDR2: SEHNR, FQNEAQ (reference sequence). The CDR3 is CASSPYQTEHTGELFF. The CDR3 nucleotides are TGTGCCAGCAGCCCCTATCAAACAGAACACACCGGGGAGCTGTTTTTT.

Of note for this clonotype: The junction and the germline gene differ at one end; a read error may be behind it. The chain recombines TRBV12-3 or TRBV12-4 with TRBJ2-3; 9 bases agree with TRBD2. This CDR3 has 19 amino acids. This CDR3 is CACSTIGLAPDAGFVTQYF. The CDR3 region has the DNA TGTGCCTGCAGCACCATCGGACTAGCGCCTGATGCTGGGTTCGTTACGCAGTATTTT.

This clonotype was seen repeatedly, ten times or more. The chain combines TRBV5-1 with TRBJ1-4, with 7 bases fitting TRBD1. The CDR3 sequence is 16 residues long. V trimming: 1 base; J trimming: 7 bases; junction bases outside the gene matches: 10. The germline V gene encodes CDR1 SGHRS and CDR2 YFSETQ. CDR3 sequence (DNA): TGCGCCAGCAGCTTGCTTACACAGGGGAAGGGTGAAAAACTGTTTTTT. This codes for CASSLLTQGKGEKLFF.

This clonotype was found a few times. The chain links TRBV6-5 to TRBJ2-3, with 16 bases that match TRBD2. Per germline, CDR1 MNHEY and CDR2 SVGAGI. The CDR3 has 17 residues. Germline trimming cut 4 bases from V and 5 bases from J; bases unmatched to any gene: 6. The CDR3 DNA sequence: TGTGCCAGCAGTTTTGGGACTAGCGGGAGGGCCGTAGATACGCAGTATTTT. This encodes CASSFGTSGRAVDTQYF.

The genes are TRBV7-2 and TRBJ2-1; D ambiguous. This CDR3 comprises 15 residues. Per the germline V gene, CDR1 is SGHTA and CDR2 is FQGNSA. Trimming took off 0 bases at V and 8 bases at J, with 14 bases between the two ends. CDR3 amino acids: CASSLAPSVGYEQFF. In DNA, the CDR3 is TGTGCCAGCAGCTTAGCCCCCTCTGTCGGGTATGAGCAGTTCTTC.

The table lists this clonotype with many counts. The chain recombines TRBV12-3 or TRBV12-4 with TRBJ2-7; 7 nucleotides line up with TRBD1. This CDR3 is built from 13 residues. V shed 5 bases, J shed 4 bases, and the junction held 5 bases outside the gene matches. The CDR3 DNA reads TGTGCCAGCAGTGGGACAGAACCGTACGAGCAGTACTTC. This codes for CASSGTEPYEQYF.

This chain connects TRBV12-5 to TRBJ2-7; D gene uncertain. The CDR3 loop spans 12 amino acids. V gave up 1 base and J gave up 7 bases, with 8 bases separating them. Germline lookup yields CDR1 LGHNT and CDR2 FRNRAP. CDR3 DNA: TGTGCTAGTGGTTTGGGACCTTTGGAGCAGTACTTC. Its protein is CASGLGPLEQYF.

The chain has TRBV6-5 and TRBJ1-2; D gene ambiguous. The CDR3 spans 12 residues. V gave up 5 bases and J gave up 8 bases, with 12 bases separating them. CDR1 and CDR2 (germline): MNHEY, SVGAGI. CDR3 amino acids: CASSPNGVGYTF. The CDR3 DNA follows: TGTGCCAGCAGTCCTAACGGAGTGGGCTACACCTTC.

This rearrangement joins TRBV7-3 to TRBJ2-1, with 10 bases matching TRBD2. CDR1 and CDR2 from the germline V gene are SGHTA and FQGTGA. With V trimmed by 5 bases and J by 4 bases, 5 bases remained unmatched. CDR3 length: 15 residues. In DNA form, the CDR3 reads TGTGCCAGCAGCCAGCTAGCGGGGGAATACAATGAGCAGTTCTTC. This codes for CASSQLAGEYNEQFF.

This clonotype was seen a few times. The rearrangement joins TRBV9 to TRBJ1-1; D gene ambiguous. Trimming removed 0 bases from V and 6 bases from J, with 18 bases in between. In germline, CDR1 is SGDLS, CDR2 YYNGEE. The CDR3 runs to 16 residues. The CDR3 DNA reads TGTGCCAGCAGCGTAGGCCTACAGCCGGAGAAGCCTGAAGCTTTCTTT. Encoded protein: CASSVGLQPEKPEAFF. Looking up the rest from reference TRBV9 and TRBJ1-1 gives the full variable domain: DSGVTQTPKHLITATGQRVTLRCSPRSGDLSVYWYQQSLDQGLQFLIQYYNGEERAKGNILERFSAQQFPDLHSELNLSSLELGDSALYFCASSVGLQPEKPEAFFGQGTRLTVV.

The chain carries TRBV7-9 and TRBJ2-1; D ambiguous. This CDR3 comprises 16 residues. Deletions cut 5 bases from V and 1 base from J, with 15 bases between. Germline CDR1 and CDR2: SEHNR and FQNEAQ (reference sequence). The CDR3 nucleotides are TGTGCCAGCAGCGGCAGGCTAGTTACGTCCTACAATGAGCAGTTCTTC. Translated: CASSGRLVTSYNEQFF.

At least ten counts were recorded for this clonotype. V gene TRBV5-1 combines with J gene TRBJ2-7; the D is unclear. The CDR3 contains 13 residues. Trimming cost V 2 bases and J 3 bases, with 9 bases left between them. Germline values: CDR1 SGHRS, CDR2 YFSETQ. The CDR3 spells CASSLIPDYEQYF. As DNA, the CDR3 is TGCGCCAGCAGCTTAATACCAGACTACGAGCAGTACTTC.

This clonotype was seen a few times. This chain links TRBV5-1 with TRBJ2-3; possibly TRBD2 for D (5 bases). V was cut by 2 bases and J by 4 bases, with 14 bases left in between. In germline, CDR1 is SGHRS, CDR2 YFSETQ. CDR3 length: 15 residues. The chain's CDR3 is CASSFSAPRADTQYF. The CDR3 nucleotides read TGCGCCAGCAGCTTTTCGGCCCCGCGGGCAGATACGCAGTATTTT.

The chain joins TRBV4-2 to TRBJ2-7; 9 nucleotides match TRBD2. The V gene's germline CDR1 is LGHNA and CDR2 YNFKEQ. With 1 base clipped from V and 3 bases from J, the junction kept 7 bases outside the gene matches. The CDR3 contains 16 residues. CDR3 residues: CASSQGLAGEYYEQYF. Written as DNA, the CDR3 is TGTGCCAGCAGCCAAGGGTTAGCGGGGGAGTACTACGAGCAGTACTTC.

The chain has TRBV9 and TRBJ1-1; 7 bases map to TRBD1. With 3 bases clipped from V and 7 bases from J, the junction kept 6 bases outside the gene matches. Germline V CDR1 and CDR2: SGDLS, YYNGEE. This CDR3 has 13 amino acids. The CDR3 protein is CASSGHGTDEAFF. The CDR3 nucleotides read TGTGCCAGCAGCGGACATGGGACAGATGAAGCTTTCTTT.

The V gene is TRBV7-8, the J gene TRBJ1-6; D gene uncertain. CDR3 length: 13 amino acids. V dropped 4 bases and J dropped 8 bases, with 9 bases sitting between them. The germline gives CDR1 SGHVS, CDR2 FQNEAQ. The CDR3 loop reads CASSSVRDSPLHF. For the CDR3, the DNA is TGTGCCAGCAGCTCGGTTAGGGATTCACCCCTCCACTTT.

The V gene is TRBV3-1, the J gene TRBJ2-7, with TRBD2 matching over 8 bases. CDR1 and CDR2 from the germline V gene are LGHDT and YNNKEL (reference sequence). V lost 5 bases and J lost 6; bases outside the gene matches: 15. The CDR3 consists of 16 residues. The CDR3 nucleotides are TGTGCCAGCAGCTACCAAAGCGGGAGCCGGATGGGCGAGCAGTACTTC. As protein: CASSYQSGSRMGEQYF.

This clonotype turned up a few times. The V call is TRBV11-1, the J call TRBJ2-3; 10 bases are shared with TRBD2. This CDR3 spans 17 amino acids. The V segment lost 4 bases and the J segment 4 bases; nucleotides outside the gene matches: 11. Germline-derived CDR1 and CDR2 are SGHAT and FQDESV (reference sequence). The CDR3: CASSSPPSGGASDTQYF. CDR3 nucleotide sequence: TGTGCCAGCAGCTCCCCCCCCAGCGGGGGGGCCTCAGATACGCAGTATTTT.

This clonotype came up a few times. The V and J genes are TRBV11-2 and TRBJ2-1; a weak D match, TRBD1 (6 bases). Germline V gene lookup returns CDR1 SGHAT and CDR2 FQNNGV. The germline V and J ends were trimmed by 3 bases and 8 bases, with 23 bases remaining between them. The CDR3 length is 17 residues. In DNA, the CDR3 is TGTGCCAGCAGCTTCAGATTTGGGACGGGACATCTGTATGAGCAGTTCTTC. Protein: CASSFRFGTGHLYEQFF.

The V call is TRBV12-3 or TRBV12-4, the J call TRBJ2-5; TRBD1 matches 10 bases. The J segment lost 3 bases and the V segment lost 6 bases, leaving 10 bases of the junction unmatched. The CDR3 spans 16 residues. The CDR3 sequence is CASSPTTGGNKETQYF. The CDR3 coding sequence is TGTGCCAGCAGCCCCACGACAGGGGGCAATAAAGAGACCCAGTACTTC.

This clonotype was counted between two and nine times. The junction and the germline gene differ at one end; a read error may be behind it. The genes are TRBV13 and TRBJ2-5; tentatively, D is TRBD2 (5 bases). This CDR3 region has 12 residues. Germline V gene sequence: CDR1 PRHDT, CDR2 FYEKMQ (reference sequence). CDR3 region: CASSFDWESQYF. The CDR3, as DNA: TGTGCCAGCAGCTTCGACTGGGAGAGCCAGTACTTC.

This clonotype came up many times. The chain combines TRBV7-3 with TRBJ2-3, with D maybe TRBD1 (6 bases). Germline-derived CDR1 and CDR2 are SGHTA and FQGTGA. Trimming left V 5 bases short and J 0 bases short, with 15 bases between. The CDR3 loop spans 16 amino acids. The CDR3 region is CASSPNRVTSTDTQYF. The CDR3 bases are TGTGCCAGCAGCCCGAACAGGGTTACTAGCACAGATACGCAGTATTTT.

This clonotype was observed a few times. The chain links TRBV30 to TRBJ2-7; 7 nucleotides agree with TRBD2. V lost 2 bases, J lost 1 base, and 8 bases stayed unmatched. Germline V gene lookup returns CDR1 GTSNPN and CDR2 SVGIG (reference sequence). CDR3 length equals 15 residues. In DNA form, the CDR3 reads TGTGCCTGGAGTAGGGGCCAGCGGGGTTCCTACGAGCAGTACTTC. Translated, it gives CAWSRGQRGSYEQYF.